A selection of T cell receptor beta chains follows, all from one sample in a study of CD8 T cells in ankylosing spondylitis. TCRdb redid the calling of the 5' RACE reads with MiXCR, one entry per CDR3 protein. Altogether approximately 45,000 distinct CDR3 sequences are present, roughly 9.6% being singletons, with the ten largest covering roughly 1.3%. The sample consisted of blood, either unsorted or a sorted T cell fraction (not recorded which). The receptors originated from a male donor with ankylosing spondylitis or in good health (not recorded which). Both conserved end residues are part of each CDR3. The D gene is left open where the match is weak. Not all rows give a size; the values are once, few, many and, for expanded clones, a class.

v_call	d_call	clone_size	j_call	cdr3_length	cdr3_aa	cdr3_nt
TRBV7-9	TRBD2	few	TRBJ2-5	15	CASSPLAGGPETQYF	TGTGCCAGCAGCCCTTTAGCGGGGGGACCAGAGACCCAGTACTTC
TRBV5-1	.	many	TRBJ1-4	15	CASSIDPQGWEKLFF	TGCGCCAGCAGTATCGACCCGCAGGGATGGGAAAAACTGTTTTTT
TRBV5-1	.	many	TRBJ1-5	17	CASSLEPADRVNQPQHF	TGCGCCAGCAGCTTGGAACCAGCCGATCGGGTCAATCAGCCCCAGCATTTT
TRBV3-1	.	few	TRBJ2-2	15	CASSPPGAVTGELFF	TGTGCCAGCAGCCCTCCCGGGGCGGTCACCGGGGAGCTGTTTTTT
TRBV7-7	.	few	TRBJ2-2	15	CASSLTGTITGELFF	TGTGCCAGCAGCTTAACCGGGACAATCACCGGGGAGCTGTTTTTT
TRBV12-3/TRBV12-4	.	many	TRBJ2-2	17	CAIKTSEEGQTTGELFF	TGTGCCATCAAGACCTCCGAGGAGGGACAGACAACCGGGGAGCTGTTTTTT
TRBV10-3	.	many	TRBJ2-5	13	CAIRPRPEETQYF	TGTGCCATCAGACCCAGGCCAGAAGAGACCCAGTACTTC
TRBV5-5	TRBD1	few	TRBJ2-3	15	CASSLDRGITDTQYF	TGTGCCAGCAGCTTGGACAGGGGGATAACAGATACGCAGTATTTT
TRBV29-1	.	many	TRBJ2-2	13	CSVIYKNTGELFF	TGCAGCGTTATTTATAAAAACACCGGGGAGCTGTTTTTT
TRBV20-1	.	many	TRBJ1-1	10	CSASRGEAFF	TGCAGTGCTAGCCGGGGTGAAGCTTTCTTT
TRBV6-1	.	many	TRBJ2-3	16	CASSARTLASTDTQYF	TGTGCCAGCAGCGCAAGGACCCTGGCTTCCACAGATACGCAGTATTTT
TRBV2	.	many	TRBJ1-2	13	CASRATGSDGYTF	TGTGCCAGCAGGGCTACAGGGTCGGATGGCTACACCTTC
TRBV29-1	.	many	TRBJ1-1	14	CSVPPGPLNTEAFF	TGCAGCGTACCACCTGGGCCTTTGAACACTGAAGCTTTCTTT
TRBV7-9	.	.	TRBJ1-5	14	CASSLEAGNQPQHF	TGTGCCAGCAGCTTAGAGGCAGGGAATCAGCCCCAGCATTTT
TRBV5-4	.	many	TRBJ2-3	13	CASSLLGGDTQYF	TGTGCCAGCAGCTTGCTGGGTGGAGATACGCAGTATTTT
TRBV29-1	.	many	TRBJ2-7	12	CSVGGSGDEQYF	TGCAGCGTTGGGGGTTCGGGTGACGAGCAGTACTTC
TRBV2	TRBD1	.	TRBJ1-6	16	CASEPTHGTGVSPLHF	TGTGCCAGTGAACCAACTCATGGGACAGGGGTTTCACCCCTCCACTTT
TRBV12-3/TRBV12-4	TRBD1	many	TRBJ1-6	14	CASTYRDSNSPLHF	TGTGCCAGCACCTACCGGGACAGCAATTCACCCCTCCACTTT
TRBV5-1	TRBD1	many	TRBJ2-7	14	CASRSGQGSYEQYF	TGCGCCAGCAGGTCGGGACAGGGGTCCTACGAGCAGTACTTC
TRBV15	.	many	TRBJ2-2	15	CATSRDYGNTGELFF	TGTGCCACCAGCAGAGATTACGGGAACACCGGGGAGCTGTTTTTT
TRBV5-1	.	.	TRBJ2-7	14	CASSLGTATYEQYF	TGCGCCAGCAGCTTGGGGACGGCCACCTACGAGCAGTACTTC
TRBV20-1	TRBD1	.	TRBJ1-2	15	CSAGGTGQVDYGYTF	TGCAGTGCTGGTGGGACAGGTCAGGTAGACTATGGCTACACCTTC
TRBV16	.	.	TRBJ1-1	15	CASSPLRGTNTEAFF	TGTGCCAGCAGCCCATTAAGAGGGACCAACACTGAAGCTTTCTTT
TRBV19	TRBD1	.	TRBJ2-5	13	CVSRRDSQETQYF	TGTGTCAGCCGAAGGGACAGCCAAGAGACCCAGTACTTC
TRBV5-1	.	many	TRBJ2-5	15	CASSLLQSVQETQYF	TGCGCCAGCAGCTTGTTACAGTCAGTACAAGAGACCCAGTACTTC
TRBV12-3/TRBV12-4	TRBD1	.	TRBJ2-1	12	CASSPTGDEQFF	TGTGCCAGCAGCCCGACAGGGGATGAGCAGTTCTTC
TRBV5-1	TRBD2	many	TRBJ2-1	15	CASSLMRGGGNEQFF	TGCGCCAGCAGCTTAATGCGGGGGGGAGGTAATGAGCAGTTCTTC
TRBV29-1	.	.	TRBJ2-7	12	CSVEGPGYEQYF	TGCAGCGTCGAGGGTCCGGGCTACGAGCAGTACTTC
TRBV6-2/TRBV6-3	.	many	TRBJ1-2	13	CASYKGQRGGYTF	TGTGCCAGTTACAAGGGCCAGCGAGGTGGCTACACCTTC
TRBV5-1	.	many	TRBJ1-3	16	CASSLAGRSGGNTIYF	TGCGCCAGCAGCTTGGCCGGCAGGTCCGGAGGAAACACCATATATTTT
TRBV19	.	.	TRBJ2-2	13	CASTPPPNEKLFF	TGTGCCAGTACCCCTCCCCCCAACGAGAAGCTGTTTTTT
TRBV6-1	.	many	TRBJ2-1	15	CASSPRGATYNEQFF	TGTGCCAGCAGTCCCCGGGGGGCCACCTACAATGAGCAGTTCTTC
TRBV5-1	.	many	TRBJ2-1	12	CASSLFREEQFF	TGCGCCAGCAGCTTGTTCAGGGAGGAGCAGTTCTTC
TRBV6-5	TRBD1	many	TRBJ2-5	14	CASSYNRGQETQYF	TGTGCCAGCAGTTACAACAGGGGTCAAGAGACCCAGTACTTC
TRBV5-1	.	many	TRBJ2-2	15	CASSLWGADTGELFF	TGCGCCAGCAGCTTGTGGGGGGCTGACACCGGGGAGCTGTTTTTT
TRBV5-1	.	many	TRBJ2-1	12	CASSLARGRWFF	TGCGCCAGCAGCTTGGCCAGGGGGAGGTGGTTCTTC
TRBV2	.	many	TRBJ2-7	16	CASSEEIRDFSYEQYF	TGTGCCAGCAGTGAAGAAATTCGGGACTTCTCCTACGAGCAGTACTTC
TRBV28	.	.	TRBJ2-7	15	CASSSGTQSSYEQYF	TGTGCCAGCAGTTCCGGGACCCAGAGCTCCTACGAGCAGTACTTC
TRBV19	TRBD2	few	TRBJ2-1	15	CASSIGTSFPNEQFF	TGTGCCAGTAGTATTGGGACTAGCTTCCCCAATGAGCAGTTCTTC
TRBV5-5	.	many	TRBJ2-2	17	CASSRTDSGVYTWELFF	TGTGCCAGCAGCCGGACCGACTCGGGAGTTTACACCTGGGAGCTGTTTTTT
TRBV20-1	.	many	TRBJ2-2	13	CSADSWDTGELFF	TGCAGTGCTGATTCCTGGGACACCGGGGAGCTGTTTTTT
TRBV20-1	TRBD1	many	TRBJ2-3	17	CSARDNLGQGAGRTQYF	TGCAGTGCTAGAGATAATTTGGGACAGGGGGCGGGGCGGACGCAGTATTTT
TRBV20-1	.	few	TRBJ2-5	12	CSARAQQETQYF	TGCAGTGCTAGAGCACAGCAAGAGACCCAGTACTTC
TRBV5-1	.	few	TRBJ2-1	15	CASSLVQRSYNEQFF	TGCGCCAGCAGCTTGGTTCAGCGCTCCTACAATGAGCAGTTCTTC
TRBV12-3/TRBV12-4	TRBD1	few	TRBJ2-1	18	CASSHKRAGQGAKDEQFF	TGTGCCAGCAGTCACAAAAGGGCGGGACAGGGGGCAAAGGATGAGCAGTTCTTC
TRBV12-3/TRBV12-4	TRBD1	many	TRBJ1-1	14	CASSLTGGGTEAFF	TGTGCCAGCAGTTTAACAGGGGGAGGCACTGAAGCTTTCTTT
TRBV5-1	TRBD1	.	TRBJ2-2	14	CASSLDRGHGELFF	TGCGCCAGCAGCTTGGACAGGGGTCACGGGGAGCTGTTTTTT
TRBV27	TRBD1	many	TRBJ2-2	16	CASSLQGAWNTGELFF	TGTGCCAGCAGTTTGCAGGGGGCATGGAACACCGGGGAGCTGTTTTTT
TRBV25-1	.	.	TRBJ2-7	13	CATSSTRAYEQYF	TGTGCCACTTCATCGACGAGAGCCTACGAGCAGTACTTC
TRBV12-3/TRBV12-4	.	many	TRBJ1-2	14	CASSLGGTDYGYTF	TGTGCCAGCAGTTTAGGGGGAACAGACTATGGCTACACCTTC
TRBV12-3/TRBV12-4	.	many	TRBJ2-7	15	CASSLSAGEHNEQYF	TGTGCCAGCAGTTTGTCGGCAGGGGAACACAACGAGCAGTACTTC
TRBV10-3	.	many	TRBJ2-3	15	CAISENSDVGDTQYF	TGTGCCATCAGTGAGAATAGCGATGTAGGAGATACGCAGTATTTT
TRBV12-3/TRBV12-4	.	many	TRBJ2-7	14	CASSPGTVGYEQYF	TGTGCCAGCAGCCCGGGGACGGTGGGCTACGAGCAGTACTTC
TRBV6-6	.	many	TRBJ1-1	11	CASGAYTEAFF	TGTGCCAGCGGGGCGTACACTGAAGCTTTCTTT
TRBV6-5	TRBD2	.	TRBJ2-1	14	CASSYAGAYNEQFF	TGTGCCAGCAGTTACGCGGGGGCCTACAATGAGCAGTTCTTC
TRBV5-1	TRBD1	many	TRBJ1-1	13	CASSLEGAPEAFF	TGCGCCAGCAGCTTGGAGGGGGCCCCTGAAGCTTTCTTT
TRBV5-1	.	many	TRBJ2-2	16	CASSLAGSSNTGELFF	TGCGCCAGCAGCTTGGCGGGCAGTTCGAACACCGGGGAGCTGTTTTTT
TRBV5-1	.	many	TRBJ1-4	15	CASSLARDSGEKLFF	TGCGCCAGCAGCTTGGCCCGGGACTCGGGGGAAAAACTGTTTTTT
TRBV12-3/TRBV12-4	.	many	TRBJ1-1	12	CASSSKTAEAFF	TGTGCCAGCAGTTCTAAGACAGCTGAAGCTTTCTTT